The 29 T cell receptor beta chains below were found in one sample sequenced in a study of technical replicates of blood from a few donors. Sequencing used immunoSEQ multiplex PCR; TCRdb keeps in-frame clones, though not all of them. This sample has 95,000 or so clones, with approximately 95% found just once. Input material: T cells isolated from PBMCs. These receptors were collected from a human donor in good health.

As regards this clone: An end of the junction does not agree with germline; a read error may underlie this. V is TRBV7-7 and J is TRBJ2-3, with 12 bases matching TRBD2. CDR3 length equals 14 residues. In germline, CDR1 is SSHAT, CDR2 FNYEAQ (reference sequence). In nucleotides, the CDR3 is TGTGCTAGCAGCATGGGACTAGCGGGAGATACGCAGTATTTT. This encodes CASSMGLAGDTQYF.

This rearrangement joins TRBV11-3 to TRBJ1-1; D uncertain. This CDR3 contains 15 residues. V was cut by 0 bases and J by 0 bases, with 8 bases left in between. CDR1 and CDR2 (germline): SGHNT, YENEEA. The CDR3 protein is CASSLDQVMNTEAFF. The DNA for the CDR3 is TGTGCCAGCAGCTTAGATCAGGTCATGAACACTGAAGCTTTCTTT.

The chain employs TRBV30 and TRBJ1-1; 7 bases are a match to TRBD1. The germline V gene has CDR1 GTSNPN and CDR2 SVGIG (reference sequence). The V and J ends lost 1 base and 3 bases, in that order; junction bases with no gene match: 8. This CDR3 is built from 15 residues. The CDR3 protein is CAWSAALGGHTEAFF. CDR3 DNA: TGTGCCTGGAGTGCCGCCTTAGGGGGCCACACTGAAGCTTTCTTT. Together with reference TRBV30 and TRBJ1-1, the CDR3 gives the full variable domain: SQTIHQWPATLVQPVGSPLSLECTVEGTSNPNLYWYRQAAGRGLQLLFYSVGIGQISSEVPQNLSASRPQDRQFILSSKKLLLSDSGFYLCAWSAALGGHTEAFFGQGTRLTVV.

V usage is TRBV11-3 and J usage is TRBJ2-2; the D is unclear. The V end was cut by 1 base, the J end by 7 bases, with 7 bases between. Germline V lookup: CDR1 SGHNT, CDR2 YENEEA. The CDR3 runs 13 residues. CDR3 coding DNA: TGTGCCAGCAGCTTAGGACTGCTCGGGGAGCTGTTTTTT. It encodes CASSLGLLGELFF.

The V gene is TRBV6-5, the J gene TRBJ1-5, with no clear D. This CDR3 has 13 residues. Trimming left V 4 bases short and J 3 bases short, with 7 bases between. Per the germline V gene, CDR1 is MNHEY and CDR2 is SVGAGI. The CDR3 reads CASSFQVNQPQHF. The DNA of the CDR3 is TGTGCCAGCAGTTTCCAGGTCAATCAGCCCCAGCATTTT.

The V and J genes are TRBV4-2 and TRBJ2-7; D may be TRBD2 (5 bases). This CDR3 comprises 15 residues. Germline CDR1 and CDR2: LGHNA and YNFKEQ. V was cut by 0 bases and J by 3 bases, with 12 bases left in between. In DNA form, the CDR3 reads TGTGCCAGCAGCCAAGAGGCTAGCTGGATCTACGAGCAGTACTTC. This translates into CASSQEASWIYEQYF.

The V and J genes are TRBV6-5 and TRBJ2-1, with a tentative D call TRBD2 (5 bases). The CDR3 spans 15 residues. Germline V gives CDR1 MNHEY, CDR2 SVGAGI. V was cut by 6 bases and J by 4 bases, with 16 bases left in between. In DNA, the CDR3 is TGTGCCAGCAGCGATCGGACTTATTCGTACAATGAGCAGTTCTTC. Protein sequence: CASSDRTYSYNEQFF.

This rearrangement joins TRBV28 to TRBJ1-5; no clear D gene. V shed 6 bases and J shed 2 bases, with 8 bases lying between them. The CDR3 covers 13 residues. CDR1 is MDHEN, CDR2 SYDVKM, per germline. CDR3 sequence reads: CASRMGGNQPQHF. For the CDR3, the DNA is TGTGCCAGCAGGATGGGCGGCAATCAGCCCCAGCATTTT.

This chain links TRBV28 with TRBJ1-3; 9 bases match TRBD1. The CDR3 sequence is 15 residues long. V dropped 2 bases and J dropped 4; count of bases not matched to a gene: 3. Germline CDR1 and CDR2: MDHEN and SYDVKM. The CDR3 spells CASSLRTGAGNTIYF. In nucleotides, the CDR3 is TGTGCCAGCAGTTTAAGGACAGGGGCAGGAAACACCATATATTTT.

This rearrangement joins TRBV27 to TRBJ2-5, with D tentatively TRBD1 (6 bases). Germline CDR1 is MNHEY and CDR2 is SMNVEV (reference sequence). The V gene lost 11 bases and the J gene lost 3 bases, with 16 bases spanning the gap. There are 13 residues in the CDR3. In DNA, the CDR3 is TGTGCCGCGGCCGGGACACGGGAAGAGACCCAGTACTTC. Translating gives CAAAGTREETQYF.

V is TRBV9 and J is TRBJ1-5; 11 bases line up with TRBD1. The trim removed 3 bases at V and 9 bases at J, leaving 8 bases unmatched. CDR1 and CDR2 from the germline V gene are SGDLS and YYNGEE. This CDR3 is 15 amino acids long. CDR3 sequence (DNA): TGTGCCAGCAGCGCTTCCGGGACAGGGGGTGGGCCCCAGCATTTT. Translated: CASSASGTGGGPQHF.

The V gene is TRBV30, the J gene TRBJ1-2; 9 nucleotides agree with TRBD1. Germline loops: CDR1 GTSNPN, CDR2 SVGIG (reference sequence). The CDR3 loop spans 13 amino acids. Unmatched junction bases numbered 5, after V lost 4 bases and J lost 5 bases. CDR3 nucleotides: TGTGCCTGGAAACGACAGGGGGGTTATGGCTACACCTTC. It is translated as CAWKRQGGYGYTF.

Comments on this clone: The junction departs from germline at one end; a sequencing error may be responsible. The chain couples TRBV7-7 to TRBJ2-7; 9 nucleotides agree with TRBD1. Germline V gene sequence: CDR1 SSHAT, CDR2 FNYEAQ (reference sequence). This CDR3 spans 15 amino acids. CDR3 in DNA: TGTGCTAGCAGCTTAAATCCGGGACAGGGCTACGAGCAGTACTTC. This sequence encodes CASSLNPGQGYEQYF.

The J gene is TRBJ1-2, the V gene TRBV4-1; D gene ambiguous. Germline CDR1 and CDR2: MGHRA and YSYEKL. The CDR3 extends over 16 amino acids. V lost 4 bases to trimming and J lost 3 bases, with 18 bases between them. CDR3 in amino acids: CASSRPTKASYYGYTF. CDR3 bases: TGCGCCAGCAGCCGCCCAACCAAAGCGAGTTACTATGGCTACACCTTC.

The chain carries TRBV11-3 and TRBJ2-7, with D perhaps TRBD1 (6 bases). CDR3 length equals 14 residues. V dropped 10 bases and J dropped 0 bases, with 16 bases sitting between them. CDR1 is SGHNT and CDR2 is YENEEA in the germline V gene. The CDR3, as DNA: TGTGCCACCATGGCAGGGGCCCCCTCCTACGAGCAGTACTTC. This sequence encodes CATMAGAPSYEQYF.

V is TRBV5-4 and J is TRBJ1-2; 9 bases are shared with TRBD1. CDR3 length: 13 residues. CDR1 is SGHNT, CDR2 YYREEE, per germline (reference sequence). Unmatched junction bases numbered 3, after V lost 5 bases and J lost 4 bases. CDR3 in DNA: TGTGCCAGCAGGACAGGGGGTACCTATGGCTACACCTTC. It codes for CASRTGGTYGYTF.

The chain carries TRBV7-9 and TRBJ2-7; TRBD2 aligns across 8 bases. V lost 6 bases to trimming and J lost 2 bases; unmatched junction nucleotides: 15. The CDR3 sequence is 17 residues long. The V gene's germline CDR1 is SEHNR and CDR2 FQNEAQ (reference sequence). The CDR3 reads CASSLWGSGRDPYEQYF. As DNA, the CDR3 is TGTGCCAGCAGTCTTTGGGGGTCCGGGAGGGATCCCTACGAGCAGTACTTC. The variable domain in full, with the rest retrieved from reference TRBV7-9 and TRBJ2-7, is DTGVSQNPRHKITKRGQNVTFRCDPISEHNRLYWYRQTLGQGPEFLTYFQNEAQLEKSRLLSDRFSAERPKGSFSTLEIQRTEQGDSAMYLCASSLWGSGRDPYEQYFGPGTRLTVT.

CDR3 residues: CASRPEPGLPAEQYF. CDR3 bases: TGTGCCAGCAGACCGGAACCGGGACTCCCCGCCGAGCAGTACTTC. This chain connects TRBV27 to TRBJ2-7; the D gene is possibly TRBD2 (6 bases). This CDR3 comprises 15 residues. CDR1 and CDR2 (germline): MNHEY, SMNVEV (reference sequence). The V end lost 6 bases, the J end lost 6 bases, and 21 bases lay between the germline ends.

This clone appeared once. V is TRBV7-9 and J is TRBJ2-6; the D is unclear. The CDR3 has 12 residues. The germline V and J ends were trimmed by 10 bases and 2 bases, with 6 bases remaining between them. Looked up from germline, CDR1 is SEHNR and CDR2 is FQNEAQ (reference sequence). The CDR3 loop is CANAAGANVLTF. The CDR3, as DNA: TGTGCCAACGCGGCTGGGGCCAACGTCCTGACTTTC.

The chain couples TRBV7-3 to TRBJ2-1; 9 positions agree with TRBD2. In germline, CDR1 is SGHTA, CDR2 FQGTGA. CDR3 size: 16 residues. The V segment lost 2 bases and the J segment 7 bases; nucleotides outside the gene matches: 9. Here the CDR3 reads CASSLGISGRINEQFF. The CDR3 region has the DNA TGTGCCAGCAGCTTAGGTATTAGCGGGAGAATAAATGAGCAGTTCTTC.

This rearrangement joins TRBV19 to TRBJ2-1, with D possibly matching TRBD2 (6 bases). Trimming pared 8 bases from V and 7 bases from J, leaving 18 bases between. This CDR3 is 14 amino acids long. CDR1 LNHDA and CDR2 SQIVND come from the germline V gene (reference sequence). The CDR3 protein is CASQLGGPGNEQFF. The CDR3 coding sequence is TGTGCCAGTCAACTGGGGGGACCAGGGAATGAGCAGTTCTTC.

The genes are TRBV29-1 and TRBJ1-2, with TRBD1 identical over 8 bases. Germline V gene lookup returns CDR1 SQVTM and CDR2 ANQGSEA. V lost 6 bases, J lost 12 bases, and 9 bases stayed unmatched. The CDR3 totals 11 residues. For the CDR3, the DNA is TGCAGCGTCCCCGGACAGGGTAGAGACACCTTC. It codes for CSVPGQGRDTF.

In its sample, this clone was seen once. The chain employs TRBV6-5 and TRBJ1-4; 7 nucleotides line up with TRBD1. The CDR3 is 16 residues long. The junction had 9 bases not matched to a gene; V was cut back by 0 bases and J by 8 bases. In germline, CDR1 is MNHEY, CDR2 SVGAGI. CDR3: CASSYSMTGPGEKLFF. The CDR3 bases are TGTGCCAGCAGTTACTCGATGACAGGGCCGGGGGAAAAACTGTTTTTT.

The V and J genes are TRBV7-9 and TRBJ1-3, with a possible D match to TRBD1 (5 bases). The CDR3 contains 14 residues. From germline, CDR1 is SEHNR and CDR2 FQNEAQ (reference sequence). Trimming cost V 6 bases and J 0 bases, with 9 bases left between them. CDR3 region: CASRTAISGNTIYF. The CDR3 DNA follows: TGTGCCAGCAGGACAGCCATCTCTGGAAACACCATATATTTT.

V gene TRBV6-5 combines with J gene TRBJ2-3; D may be TRBD1 (7 bases). The CDR3 loop spans 15 amino acids. V lost 6 bases to trimming and J lost 3 bases, with 16 bases between them. The germline gives CDR1 MNHEY, CDR2 SVGAGI. The CDR3 DNA follows: TGTGCCAGCAGGGAGACAGGGAGGAAAACAGATACGCAGTATTTT. Translation: CASRETGRKTDTQYF.

The table lists this clone with many counts. The chain links TRBV10-1 to TRBJ2-7, with a weak D call TRBD2 (5 bases). From germline, CDR1 is WNHNN and CDR2 SYGVQD (reference sequence). This CDR3 has 17 residues. The V end was cut by 0 bases, the J end by 5 bases, with 20 bases between. The CDR3 sequence: CASSESSFGSGGNEQYF. The CDR3 DNA reads TGCGCCAGCAGTGAGTCGAGCTTTGGTTCAGGAGGAAACGAGCAGTACTTC.

The chain carries TRBV5-8 and TRBJ2-1, with 10 positions matching TRBD1. Germline V CDR1 and CDR2: SGHTS, YDEGEE. The V and J ends lost 4 bases and 2 bases, in that order; junction bases with no gene match: 3. The length of the CDR3 is 15 residues. Here the CDR3 reads CASSRQGATYNEQFF. CDR3 nucleotides: TGTGCCAGCAGCCGACAGGGGGCCACCTACAATGAGCAGTTCTTC. The full variable domain, its missing parts supplied by reference TRBV5-8 and TRBJ2-1, is EAGVTQSPTHLIKTRGQQATLRCSPISGHTSVYWYQQALGLGLQFLLWYDEGEERNRGNFPPRFSGRQFPNYSSELNVNALELEDSALYLCASSRQGATYNEQFFGPGTRLTVL.

This chain connects TRBV2 to TRBJ2-7; D possibly corresponds to TRBD1 (6 bases). CDR1 and CDR2 from the germline V gene are SNHLY and FYNNEI. The CDR3 is made up of 13 amino acids. The V end was cut by 6 bases, the J end by 2 bases, with 11 bases between. The CDR3 nucleotides read TGTGCCAGCAGATGGACAGATACCTACGAGCAGTACTTC. Translation: CASRWTDTYEQYF.

V gene TRBV28 combines with J gene TRBJ2-7; TRBD2 is a possible D gene (6 bases). Trimming shortened V by 4 bases and J by 6 bases, and 7 bases separated the two germline ends. Germline CDR1 reads MDHEN; CDR2 reads SYDVKM. The CDR3 runs 11 residues. The CDR3 sequence is CASSYGSEQYF. CDR3 nucleotide sequence: TGTGCCAGCAGTTACGGGAGCGAGCAGTACTTC.